This TCR beta chain was identified during a study of blood T cell repertoires in COVID-19. Profiling relied on immunoSEQ multiplex PCR, and the TCRdb table lists in-frame clones only, not all of them. Among under 250,000 clones listed, around 81% were seen once. The germline V and J ends were trimmed by 2 bases and 7 bases, with 12 bases remaining between them. The CDR3 contains 14 residues. CDR1 and CDR2 (germline): SGHTA, FQGNSA. The TCR comes from a woman in her fifties or sixties with acute or convalescent COVID-19. The sample taken for sequencing was peripheral blood. The V gene is TRBV7-2, the J gene TRBJ2-1; D might be TRBD1 (6 bases). The CDR3 is CASSLRQQGNEQFF. As DNA, the CDR3 is TGTGCCAGCAGCTTACGCCAACAGGGTAATGAGCAGTTCTTC.